This TCR beta chain was obtained from a study of cytomegalovirus exposure and HLA in healthy donors. Study details: An early release of data contained about 85 million unique TCRs, which came from HLA-typed donors. There were some 380 genotyped donors. Of these, roughly 86% fell in the genetic ancestry cluster associated with self-reported Caucasian donors.

The CDR3 has 14 residues. V was shortened by 1 base and J by 5 bases, with 6 bases between the two germline ends. Per the germline V gene, CDR1 is LGHNA and CDR2 is YSLEER. Points from the study as a whole: Rarity marked most TCR sequences, yet some public TCRs occurred in many donors. Reportedly, a later analysis found an Asian-associated ancestry cluster had fewer N-insertions than the roughly 700-donor mean.

About this clone: Its antigen is unidentified.

The PCR employed 60 Vbeta primers together with 13 Jbeta primers. TCRdb keeps only in-frame clones here, not all; method: immunoSEQ multiplex PCR. The repertoire holds 140,000 to 150,000 clones, with 66% as singletons. The chain is built from TRBV4-3 and TRBJ1-6; no clear D gene. Sequenced input: PBMCs. This sequence was found in a woman between 55 and 75 years old in good health and CMV-seronegative. CDR3 sequence reads: CASSQGRDNSPLHF. The DNA for the CDR3 is TGCGCCAGCAGCCAAGGTCGGGATAATTCACCCCTCCACTTT.